These 17 T cell receptor beta chains share one sample of origin, sequenced in a study of control samples from healthy donors and cancer patients. Profiling relied on immunoSEQ multiplex PCR, and the TCRdb table lists in-frame clones only, not all of them. The sample carries 150,000 or so clones, 94% recorded once. Sample: blood. The receptors here all came from a middle-aged woman in good health.

The CDR3 loop reads CASSWGPGRGQPQHF. In DNA form, the CDR3 reads TGCGCCAGCAGCTGGGGCCCGGGAAGGGGTCAGCCCCAGCATTTT. The chain recombines TRBV5-1 with TRBJ1-5; TRBD1 might be the D (5 bases). Germline V gene lookup returns CDR1 SGHRS and CDR2 YFSETQ. The V end lost 3 bases, the J end lost 6 bases, and 16 bases lay between the germline ends. The CDR3 totals 15 residues.

The rearrangement links TRBV2 to TRBJ1-1, with TRBD1 as a possible D gene (5 bases). Germline V CDR1 and CDR2: SNHLY, FYNNEI. Trimming took 2 bases from V and 2 from J, leaving 9 bases between them. This CDR3 contains 14 residues. As DNA, the CDR3 is TGTGCCAGCAGTGAACGGGGGGTTAACACTGAAGCTTTCTTT. Residues: CASSERGVNTEAFF. Combining the CDR3 with reference TRBV2 and TRBJ1-1 gives the whole variable domain EPEVTQTPSHQVTQMGQEVILRCVPISNHLYFYWYRQILGQKVEFLVSFYNNEISEKSEIFDDQFSVERPDGSNFTLKIRSTKLEDSAMYFCASSERGVNTEAFFGQGTRLTVV.

The genes are TRBV15 and TRBJ2-3; TRBD2 agrees at 10 bases. CDR1 and CDR2 from the germline V gene are LNHNV and YYDKDF (reference sequence). CDR3 length: 18 amino acids. V lost 4 bases and J lost 10; bases outside the gene matches: 20. DNA for the CDR3: TGTGCCACCAGCATTTCCCGAGCGTCTAGCGGGGGCTCGCATCCGCAGTATTTT. Its protein product is CATSISRASSGGSHPQYF.

The V gene is TRBV19, the J gene TRBJ2-5; D unresolved. The V gene lost 1 base and the J gene lost 1 base, with 7 bases spanning the gap. Germline V CDR1 and CDR2: LNHDA, SQIVND (reference sequence). This CDR3 comprises 14 residues. CDR3: CASSIGASQETQYF. The CDR3 DNA reads as TGTGCCAGTAGTATAGGGGCCAGCCAAGAGACCCAGTACTTC.

This chain uses TRBV6-5 with TRBJ2-1, with D possibly being TRBD1 (6 bases). The V gene's germline CDR1 is MNHEY and CDR2 SVGAGI. V gave up 6 bases and J gave up 7 bases, with 13 bases separating them. The CDR3 totals 13 residues. CDR3 bases: TGTGCCAGCAGCCGGAGCACAGGGAATGAGCAGTTCTTC. Translating gives CASSRSTGNEQFF.

The rearrangement joins TRBV9 to TRBJ2-7; 7 bases fit TRBD2. V was pared by 0 bases and J by 2 bases, with 5 bases of the junction left unmatched. CDR1 and CDR2 from the germline V gene are SGDLS and YYNGEE. This CDR3 region has 15 residues. CDR3 DNA: TGTGCCAGCAGCGTAGGTCTAGCGGAAACCTACGAGCAGTACTTC. This encodes CASSVGLAETYEQYF.

This clone was seen just once. This chain links TRBV5-1 with TRBJ2-1, with 9 bases identical to TRBD2. In germline, CDR1 is SGHRS, CDR2 YFSETQ. The CDR3 consists of 16 residues. V lost 10 bases and J lost 0; bases outside the gene matches: 11. The CDR3 bases are TGCGCCTCGGACAGAAATAGCGGGAGCTCCTACAATGAGCAGTTCTTC. It encodes CASDRNSGSSYNEQFF. Complete variable domain (other parts from reference TRBV5-1 and TRBJ2-1): KAGVTQTPRYLIKTRGQQVTLSCSPISGHRSVSWYQQTPGQGLQFLFEYFSETQRNKGNFPGRFSGRQFSNSRSEMNVSTLELGDSALYLCASDRNSGSSYNEQFFGPGTRLTVL.

V usage is TRBV19 and J usage is TRBJ1-2; the D gene is possibly TRBD1 (5 bases). V was clipped by 7 bases and J by 0 bases, with 21 bases between them. The CDR3 is 17 amino acids. The germline V gene has CDR1 LNHDA and CDR2 SQIVND (reference sequence). The CDR3 loop is CASTSPARADSNYGYTF. CDR3 bases: TGTGCCAGTACCAGCCCGGCCAGGGCTGACTCTAACTATGGCTACACCTTC.

This clone was recorded only once. J is TRBJ2-7 and V is TRBV29-1, with D possibly being TRBD1 (6 bases). Germline CDR1 reads SQVTM; CDR2 reads ANQGSEA. V lost 7 bases and J 5 bases, leaving 15 bases between the germline ends. The CDR3 loop spans 12 amino acids. CDR3 nucleotide sequence: TGCAGCGCTCTCCCCGGGACAAACGAGCAGTACTTC. Translated, it gives CSALPGTNEQYF.

The chain employs TRBV4-1 and TRBJ2-2, with 9 bases identical to TRBD1. The CDR3 is made up of 18 amino acids. The germline gives CDR1 MGHRA, CDR2 YSYEKL. The V segment lost 2 bases and the J segment 6 bases; nucleotides outside the gene matches: 13. CDR3 DNA: TGCGCCAGCAGCCAACCGGACAGGGGATGGTTGCACGCCGGGGAGCTGTTTTTT. This codes for CASSQPDRGWLHAGELFF.

The chain has TRBV24-1 and TRBJ1-5; 10 bases match TRBD1. V lost 9 bases and J lost 4; bases outside the gene matches: 5. Germline values: CDR1 KGHDR, CDR2 SFDVKD. The CDR3 has 14 residues. CDR3 in amino acids: CATRGQGENQPQHF. CDR3 sequence (DNA): TGTGCCACCCGAGGACAGGGGGAAAATCAGCCCCAGCATTTT.

The CDR3 region is CASSWAESYGYTF. The CDR3 region has the DNA TGTGCCAGCAGTTGGGCGGAGTCCTATGGCTACACCTTC. The rearrangement uses TRBV6-2 or TRBV6-3 and TRBJ1-2; D gene uncertain. Trimming removed 4 bases at V and 4 bases at J, with 10 bases between. This CDR3 spans 13 amino acids. CDR1 and CDR2 from the germline V gene are MNHEY and SVGEGT.

The chain joins TRBV25-1 to TRBJ1-1; TRBD1 matches 9 bases. This CDR3 has 13 amino acids. V shed 3 bases, J shed 11 bases, and the junction held 7 bases outside the gene matches. Looked up from germline, CDR1 is MGHDK and CDR2 is SYGVNS. This CDR3 reads CASSDEQGAGAFF. In DNA form, the CDR3 reads TGTGCCAGCAGTGACGAACAGGGGGCAGGGGCTTTCTTT. Combining the CDR3 with reference TRBV25-1 and TRBJ1-1 gives the whole variable domain EADIYQTPRYLVIGTGKKITLECSQTMGHDKMYWYQQDPGMELHLIHYSYGVNSTEKGDLSSESTVSRIRTEHFPLTLESARPSHTSQYLCASSDEQGAGAFFGQGTRLTVV.

This chain connects TRBV19 to TRBJ1-5, with 10 bases that match TRBD1. J was trimmed by 2 bases and V by 6 bases; bases with no gene match: 10. CDR3 length: 17 amino acids. Looked up from germline, CDR1 is LNHDA and CDR2 is SQIVND (reference sequence). The CDR3 nucleotides are TGTGCCAGTAGGGGGGGGGACAGGGGATCGGGCAATCAGCCCCAGCATTTT. Its translation: CASRGGDRGSGNQPQHF.

The sample holds one count of this clone. This rearrangement joins TRBV2 to TRBJ2-5; D unclear. Trimming left V 4 bases short and J 2 bases short, with 8 bases between. CDR1 SNHLY and CDR2 FYNNEI come from the germline V gene. This CDR3 contains 13 residues. The CDR3 bases are TGTGCCAGCAGTGTGTCTATGCAAGAGACCCAGTACTTC. It encodes CASSVSMQETQYF.

The chain combines TRBV5-1 with TRBJ2-1; 10 nucleotides agree with TRBD2. CDR3 length: 18 residues. Trimming took 2 bases from V and 0 from J; bases not matched to a gene: 8. Germline values: CDR1 SGHRS, CDR2 YFSETQ. The CDR3 loop is CASSLKPSGGSSYNEQFF. The CDR3 nucleotides are TGCGCCAGCAGCTTAAAGCCTAGCGGGGGAAGCTCCTACAATGAGCAGTTCTTC.

V and J are TRBV5-4 and TRBJ1-4; TRBD1 might be the D (6 bases). The CDR3 is made up of 16 amino acids. Per germline, CDR1 SGHNT and CDR2 YYREEE (reference sequence). The V and J ends lost 0 bases and 4 bases respectively, with 13 bases between them. Here the CDR3 reads CASSLATVRGNEKLFF. CDR3 bases: TGTGCCAGCAGCTTGGCTACTGTCAGGGGTAATGAAAAACTGTTTTTT.